What follows are 7 T cell receptor beta chains derived from one specimen sequenced in a study of cytomegalovirus exposure and HLA in healthy donors. Amplification used 60 Vbeta primers and 13 Jbeta primers. Produced via immunoSEQ multiplex PCR; TCRdb's table is partial and in-frame only. The repertoire holds around 130,000 clones, with 84% as singletons. The specimen was PBMCs. Every receptor here comes from a woman in her late teens or twenties in good health and CMV-seropositive.

The chain joins TRBV18 to TRBJ1-1; tentative D call: TRBD1 (5 bases). This CDR3 contains 14 residues. The ends were cut back, 5 bases at V and 0 bases at J, with 10 bases in the middle. Germline CDR1 is KGHSH and CDR2 is LQKENI. The CDR3 loop is CASSAGTLNTEAFF. CDR3 nucleotide sequence: TGTGCCAGCTCAGCCGGGACTCTGAACACTGAAGCTTTCTTT.

The rearrangement links TRBV5-4 to TRBJ2-3, with 9 positions matching TRBD2. This CDR3 has 17 residues. V dropped 4 bases and J dropped 2; count of bases not matched to a gene: 11. CDR1 and CDR2 from the germline V gene are SGHNT and YYREEE (reference sequence). CDR3 region: CASSPFSGGGPTDTQYF. CDR3 sequence (DNA): TGTGCCAGCAGCCCGTTTAGCGGGGGAGGACCCACAGATACGCAGTATTTT.

As regards this clone: One end of the junction is discordant with germline, which a read error may explain. The rearrangement joins TRBV7-7 to TRBJ2-1; 10 nucleotides line up with TRBD2. CDR1 is SSHAT, CDR2 FNYEAQ, per germline (reference sequence). The CDR3 extends over 15 amino acids. CDR3 coding DNA: TGTGCTAGCAGCCTCACTAGCGGGACATACAATGAGCAGTTCTTC. Amino acid sequence: CASSLTSGTYNEQFF.

The rearrangement links TRBV29-1 to TRBJ2-2; D might be TRBD2 (6 bases). CDR3 size: 14 residues. Germline V gene lookup returns CDR1 SQVTM and CDR2 ANQGSEA. V shed 4 bases and J shed 4 bases, with 13 bases lying between them. The chain's CDR3 is CSVAGEVGTGELFF. DNA for the CDR3: TGCAGCGTTGCGGGGGAGGTGGGCACCGGGGAGCTGTTTTTT.

The chain uses TRBV11-2 and TRBJ2-3; 8 bases fit TRBD1. V gave up 1 base and J gave up 7 bases; unmatched junction bases: 13. This CDR3 has 17 amino acids. CDR1 SGHAT and CDR2 FQNNGV come from the germline V gene. For the CDR3, the DNA is TGTGCCAGCAGCTTAGTCAGGGGGCGCCTCCCCGCTTATACGCAGTATTTT. Protein sequence: CASSLVRGRLPAYTQYF.

The chain carries TRBV6-4 and TRBJ2-7; a weak D match, TRBD2 (5 bases). Germline V gene lookup returns CDR1 MRHNA and CDR2 SNTAGT. The CDR3 spans 10 residues. The V end lost 10 bases, the J end lost 6 bases, and 10 bases lay between the germline ends. Here the CDR3 DNA reads TGTGCCAACCCAGGACTCGAGCAGTACTTC. Its protein product is CANPGLEQYF.

A few counts support this clone. The chain employs TRBV27 and TRBJ1-1, with D unclear. V shed 6 bases and J shed 4 bases, with 21 bases lying between them. Germline CDR1 reads MNHEY; CDR2 reads SMNVEV (reference sequence). The CDR3 is 16 amino acids. The chain's CDR3 is CASSPTLGRAVTEAFF. The DNA of the CDR3 is TGTGCCAGCAGCCCAACCCTGGGGAGGGCCGTCACTGAAGCTTTCTTT.